Following are 13 T cell receptor beta chains from one sample sequenced in a study of cytomegalovirus exposure and HLA in healthy donors. PCR amplification relied on 60 Vbeta primers (plus 13 Jbeta primers). Data came from immunoSEQ multiplex PCR; TCRdb stores just in-frame clones and leaves some out. In the table there are 100,000 or so clones, about 62% of which are singletons. What was sequenced was PBMCs. The origin of the receptors is a human donor in good health.

A single count supports this clone. The V gene is TRBV6-1, the J gene TRBJ1-2; 8 bases match TRBD1. J lost 4 bases, V lost 6 bases, and 4 bases had no gene match. Germline CDR1 and CDR2: MNHNS and SASEGT. This CDR3 spans 13 amino acids. CDR3 sequence reads: CASRAQGAYGYTF. CDR3 nucleotide sequence: TGTGCCAGCAGGGCTCAGGGGGCCTATGGCTACACCTTC.

The chain couples TRBV6-5 to TRBJ2-7, with D maybe TRBD2 (5 bases). Looked up from germline, CDR1 is MNHEY and CDR2 is SVGAGI. V shed 0 bases and J shed 6 bases, with 6 bases lying between them. This CDR3 is built from 12 residues. CDR3 sequence reads: CASSYSGSEQYF. The CDR3 DNA reads TGTGCCAGCAGTTACTCAGGGAGCGAGCAGTACTTC.

This clone was seen a few times. This chain uses TRBV4-1 with TRBJ2-2, with TRBD1 identical over 7 bases. The CDR3 spans 16 residues. After removal of 3 bases from V and 3 bases from J, the junction contained 7 bases not matched to a gene. From germline, CDR1 is MGHRA and CDR2 YSYEKL. The CDR3 DNA follows: TGCGCCAGCAGCCAGCGACAGCAGGGGGACACCGGGGAGCTGTTTTTT. Its translation is CASSQRQQGDTGELFF.

V gene TRBV27 combines with J gene TRBJ2-1; 9 bases line up with TRBD2. The germline gives CDR1 MNHEY, CDR2 SMNVEV (reference sequence). Trimming took 6 bases from V and 7 from J; bases not matched to a gene: 10. The CDR3 spans 15 residues. CDR3 coding DNA: TGTGCCAGCAGCAATGGGGCGGGAGGGGGAAATGAGCAGTTCTTC. This translates into CASSNGAGGGNEQFF.

The rearrangement joins TRBV6-5 to TRBJ1-1; 7 bases match TRBD1. CDR1 is MNHEY and CDR2 is SVGAGI in the germline V gene. Unmatched junction bases numbered 5, after V lost 5 bases and J lost 2 bases. The CDR3 is 14 residues long. CDR3 sequence reads: CASSNRGPNTEAFF. Here the CDR3 DNA reads TGTGCCAGCAGTAACAGGGGACCAAACACTGAAGCTTTCTTT.

The chain carries TRBV19 and TRBJ1-2; D ambiguous. The CDR3 has 16 residues. Trimming took off 0 bases at V and 3 bases at J, with 14 bases between the two ends. Germline V gene sequence: CDR1 LNHDA, CDR2 SQIVND (reference sequence). CDR3 sequence (DNA): TGTGCCAGTAGTATAGATGTGAGTTACCGATACTATGGCTACACCTTC. It encodes CASSIDVSYRYYGYTF.

This rearrangement joins TRBV6-4 to TRBJ2-1, with a tentative D call TRBD1 (5 bases). The CDR3 extends over 15 amino acids. Germline V gives CDR1 MRHNA, CDR2 SNTAGT. V dropped 3 bases and J dropped 5 bases, with 14 bases sitting between them. The CDR3 DNA reads TGTGCCAGCAGTGAAGATGGGGCGGCCCACAATGAGCAGTTCTTC. Protein: CASSEDGAAHNEQFF.

The chain joins TRBV5-1 to TRBJ2-7, with D possibly TRBD2 on 7 matching bases. Germline assignment: CDR1 SGHRS and CDR2 YFSETQ. The germline V and J ends were trimmed by 0 bases and 5 bases, with 18 bases remaining between them. The CDR3 consists of 16 residues. The CDR3 loop reads CASSLEGGDIGNEQYF. In nucleotides, the CDR3 is TGCGCCAGCAGCTTGGAAGGGGGGGATATCGGTAACGAGCAGTACTTC. The variable domain in full, completed from reference TRBV5-1 and TRBJ2-7, reads KAGVTQTPRYLIKTRGQQVTLSCSPISGHRSVSWYQQTPGQGLQFLFEYFSETQRNKGNFPGRFSGRQFSNSRSEMNVSTLELGDSALYLCASSLEGGDIGNEQYFGPGTRLTVT.

This clone turned up a few times. The chain couples TRBV5-1 to TRBJ2-2; 8 positions agree with TRBD1. This CDR3 region has 14 residues. Germline V gene sequence: CDR1 SGHRS, CDR2 YFSETQ. V trimming: 2 bases; J trimming: 6 bases; junction bases outside the gene matches: 3. The CDR3 is CASSLMTGAGELFF. The CDR3 DNA reads TGCGCCAGCAGCTTAATGACAGGGGCCGGGGAGCTGTTTTTT.

This clone has a handful of counts. The chain employs TRBV10-2 and TRBJ2-3, with TRBD2 identical over 10 bases. With 6 bases clipped from V and 4 bases from J, the junction kept 4 bases outside the gene matches. The V gene's germline CDR1 is WSHSY and CDR2 SAAADI. The CDR3 runs to 14 residues. The CDR3 DNA reads as TGCGCCAGCAGCGCTAGCGGGAGATCAGATACGCAGTATTTT. Amino acids: CASSASGRSDTQYF.

The chain recombines TRBV25-1 with TRBJ2-7, with no clear D. The CDR3 is made up of 14 amino acids. V lost 4 bases, J lost 0 bases, and 10 bases lay in between. The germline gives CDR1 MGHDK, CDR2 SYGVNS. The CDR3 protein is CASSVWSSSYEQYF. The CDR3 DNA follows: TGTGCCAGCAGTGTTTGGTCCAGCTCCTACGAGCAGTACTTC.

This clone was picked up one time. The CDR3 DNA sequence: TGCGCCAGCAGCCAAGCCGGGGAGGGCTATGGCTACACCTTC. Amino acids: CASSQAGEGYGYTF. V usage is TRBV4-1 and J usage is TRBJ1-2; D ambiguous. This CDR3 contains 14 residues. V dropped 1 base and J dropped 4 bases, with 10 bases sitting between them. CDR1 is MGHRA and CDR2 is YSYEKL in the germline V gene.

The chain couples TRBV7-6 to TRBJ2-3; 7 nucleotides align to TRBD1. V was pared by 5 bases and J by 0 bases, with 5 bases of the junction left unmatched. There are 15 residues in the CDR3. CDR1 is SGHVS and CDR2 is FNYEAQ in the germline V gene. The DNA of the CDR3 is TGTGCCAGCAGCCGGGACAGTCGTAGCACAGATACGCAGTATTTT. Translating it yields CASSRDSRSTDTQYF.